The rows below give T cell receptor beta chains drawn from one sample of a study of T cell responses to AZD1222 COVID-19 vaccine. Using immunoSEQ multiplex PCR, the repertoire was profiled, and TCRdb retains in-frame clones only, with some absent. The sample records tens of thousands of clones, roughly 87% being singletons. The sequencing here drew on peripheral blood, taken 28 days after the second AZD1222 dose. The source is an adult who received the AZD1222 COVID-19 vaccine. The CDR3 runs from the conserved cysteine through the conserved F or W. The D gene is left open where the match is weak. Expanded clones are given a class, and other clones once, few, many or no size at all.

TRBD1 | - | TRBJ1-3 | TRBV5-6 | CASSKTGQGTGNTIYF | TGTGCCAGCAGCAAAACGGGACAGGGAACTGGAAACACCATATATTTT
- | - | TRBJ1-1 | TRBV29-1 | CSVEAGRLNTEAFF | TGCAGCGTTGAAGCCGGACGGCTGAACACTGAAGCTTTCTTT
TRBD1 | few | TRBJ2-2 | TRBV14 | CASRTGRNTGELFF | TGTGCCAGCAGGACAGGGAGGAACACCGGGGAGCTGTTTTTT
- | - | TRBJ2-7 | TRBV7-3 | CASSFGERGAWEQYF | TGTGCCAGCAGCTTTGGAGAACGGGGGGCCTGGGAGCAGTACTTC
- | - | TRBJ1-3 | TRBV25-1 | CASSDGGNTIYF | TGTGCCAGCAGTGACGGAGGAAACACCATATATTTT
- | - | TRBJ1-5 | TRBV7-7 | CASSLGYASGDPGNQPQHF | TGTGCTAGCAGCTTAGGGTACGCAAGTGGGGACCCGGGCAATCAGCCCCAGCATTTT
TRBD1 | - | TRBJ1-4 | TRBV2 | CASTLDRGGEKLFF | TGTGCCAGCACCCTGGACAGGGGGGGTGAAAAACTGTTTTTT
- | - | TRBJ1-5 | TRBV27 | CASSLSNQPQHF | TGTGCCAGCAGCCTTTCCAATCAGCCCCAGCATTTT
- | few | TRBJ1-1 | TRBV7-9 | CASSLAGAGLRGTEAFF | TGTGCCAGCAGCTTAGCCGGGGCAGGGCTCCGGGGCACTGAAGCTTTCTTT
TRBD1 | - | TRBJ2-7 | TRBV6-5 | CASSYRVQGAYEQYF | TGTGCCAGCAGTTATCGCGTCCAGGGGGCTTACGAGCAGTACTTC
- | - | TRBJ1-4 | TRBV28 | CASALGGAGEKLFF | TGTGCCAGCGCCTTAGGGGGGGCAGGTGAAAAACTGTTTTTT